Below are 21 T cell receptor beta chains sequenced from a single sample in a study of cytomegalovirus exposure and HLA in healthy donors. With 60 Vbeta and 13 Jbeta primers, the PCR was carried out. The method was immunoSEQ multiplex PCR; TCRdb's version includes in-frame clones alone and lacks a portion of them. The table has around 100,000 clones, around three quarters seen once; the top ten hold 4% to 5.5%. What was sequenced was PBMCs. Source of these receptors: a man in his thirties or forties in good health and CMV-seropositive.

The chain has TRBV4-2 and TRBJ1-2, with 8 bases fitting TRBD1. This CDR3 region has 14 residues. From germline, CDR1 is LGHNA and CDR2 YNFKEQ. The V and J ends lost 4 bases and 3 bases, in that order; junction bases with no gene match: 4. The CDR3 nucleotides are TGTGCCAGCAGCCGATACAGGGGGGACTATGGCTACACCTTC. As protein: CASSRYRGDYGYTF.

J is TRBJ1-6 and V is TRBV12-5; D is ambiguous. V lost 0 bases, J lost 7 bases, and 7 bases lay in between. Germline V lookup: CDR1 LGHNT, CDR2 FRNRAP. The CDR3 has 14 residues. The CDR3 region has the DNA TGTGCTAGTGGTTTGGTACGAGGAAATTCACCCCTCCACTTT. Translating it yields CASGLVRGNSPLHF.

The V gene is TRBV19, the J gene TRBJ1-1, with 7 bases identical to TRBD1. Looked up from germline, CDR1 is LNHDA and CDR2 is SQIVND (reference sequence). This CDR3 is built from 16 residues. V gave up 1 base and J gave up 5 bases; unmatched junction bases: 10. CDR3 nucleotides: TGTGCCAGTAGTATAGGGGGCGGGAGGGGGCGAACTGAAGCTTTCTTT. It encodes CASSIGGGRGRTEAFF. The whole variable domain, filled in from reference TRBV19 and TRBJ1-1, reads DGGITQSPKYLFRKEGQNVTLSCEQNLNHDAMYWYRQDPGQGLRLIYYSQIVNDFQKGDIAEGYSVSREKKESFPLTVTSAQKNPTAFYLCASSIGGGRGRTEAFFGQGTRLTVV.

The count of this clone is one. The V and J genes are TRBV5-1 and TRBJ2-3; 14 bases agree with TRBD2. V lost 4 bases to trimming and J lost 5 bases; unmatched junction nucleotides: 9. CDR3 length equals 17 residues. From germline, CDR1 is SGHRS and CDR2 YFSETQ. The CDR3 DNA is TGCGCCAGCAGCGCCCAGACTAGCGGGGGGGCCATAGATACGCAGTATTTT. Its protein product is CASSAQTSGGAIDTQYF.

This chain joins TRBV5-1 and TRBJ1-1; perhaps TRBD1 as D (5 bases). This CDR3 is 13 amino acids long. Trimming took off 0 bases at V and 10 bases at J, with 13 bases between the two ends. Germline loops: CDR1 SGHRS, CDR2 YFSETQ. The CDR3 DNA follows: TGCGCCAGCAGCTTGGAAGGGGCTGGAAGAGCTTTCTTT. It is translated as CASSLEGAGRAFF.

V gene TRBV7-2 combines with J gene TRBJ2-1; 11 nucleotides agree with TRBD1. CDR1 SGHTA and CDR2 FQGNSA come from the germline V gene. V trimming: 3 bases; J trimming: 7 bases; junction bases outside the gene matches: 5. The CDR3 covers 15 residues. In DNA, the CDR3 is TGTGCCAGCAGCTTGCTCGGGACAGGGGGTAATGAGCAGTTCTTC. Translation: CASSLLGTGGNEQFF.

The CDR3 loop is CASSSRQGASTDTQYF. DNA of the CDR3: TGTGCCAGCTCATCCCGACAGGGGGCGAGCACAGATACGCAGTATTTT. V gene TRBV18 combines with J gene TRBJ2-3; 10 nucleotides match TRBD1. CDR3 size: 16 residues. Looked up from germline, CDR1 is KGHSH and CDR2 is LQKENI. V was clipped by 5 bases and J by 0 bases; unmatched bases: 5.

This clone has only one observation. The rearrangement joins TRBV19 to TRBJ1-5; D gene ambiguous. CDR1 and CDR2 (germline): LNHDA, SQIVND (reference sequence). The V end was cut by 5 bases, the J end by 5 bases, with 13 bases between. The CDR3 runs to 14 residues. This chain's CDR3 is CASSAGFRDQPQHF. For the CDR3, the DNA is TGTGCCAGTAGTGCCGGCTTCCGGGATCAGCCCCAGCATTTT. The full variable domain, completed using reference TRBV19 and TRBJ1-5, is DGGITQSPKYLFRKEGQNVTLSCEQNLNHDAMYWYRQDPGQGLRLIYYSQIVNDFQKGDIAEGYSVSREKKESFPLTVTSAQKNPTAFYLCASSAGFRDQPQHFGDGTRLSIL.

This clone was recorded once. V gene TRBV28 combines with J gene TRBJ2-5; possibly TRBD1 for D (6 bases). This CDR3 has 15 residues. Trimming cost V 3 bases and J 1 base, with 12 bases left between them. The germline gives CDR1 MDHEN, CDR2 SYDVKM. CDR3: CASSFSGESQETQYF. CDR3 DNA: TGTGCCAGCAGTTTCTCAGGGGAGAGCCAAGAGACCCAGTACTTC.

The CDR3 DNA sequence: TGTGCCAGCAGGGACGCCACAGGGAGAAGGACAGATACGCAGTATTTT. Its translation is CASRDATGRRTDTQYF. V gene TRBV28 combines with J gene TRBJ2-3; maybe TRBD1 (6 bases). CDR1 is MDHEN, CDR2 SYDVKM, per germline. The CDR3 totals 16 residues. With 6 bases removed from V and 3 bases from J, the gap between germline ends came to 19 bases.

As to this clone: The junction departs from germline at one end; a sequencing error may be responsible. This chain links TRBV5-4 with TRBJ1-6; TRBD1 matches 10 bases. Per the germline V gene, CDR1 is SGHNT and CDR2 is YYREEE (reference sequence). The CDR3 loop spans 15 amino acids. The CDR3 sequence: CASSGDRGYSSPLHF. CDR3 in DNA: TGTGCCAGCAGCGGGGACAGGGGTTATAGTTCACCCCTCCACTTT.

The chain employs TRBV25-1 and TRBJ1-2; no definite D call. The germline CDR1 and CDR2 sequences are MGHDK and SYGVNS. This CDR3 is built from 12 residues. Trimming left V 4 bases short and J 2 bases short, with 5 bases between. CDR3 in DNA: TGTGCCAGCAGTGGAGGGAACTATGGCTACACCTTC. Amino acid sequence: CASSGGNYGYTF.

In its sample, this clone was seen once. This rearrangement joins TRBV5-1 to TRBJ1-1; the match to TRBD1 covers 9 bases. This CDR3 is built from 15 residues. Germline CDR1 and CDR2: SGHRS and YFSETQ. The V segment lost 4 bases and the J segment 1 base; nucleotides outside the gene matches: 5. The CDR3 DNA follows: TGCGCCAGCAGCCCCTTGGGACAGGGGAACACTGAAGCTTTCTTT. Encoded protein: CASSPLGQGNTEAFF.

This rearrangement joins TRBV5-1 to TRBJ2-1; 11 nucleotides line up with TRBD1. Trimming took 4 bases from V and 7 from J; bases not matched to a gene: 7. CDR1 and CDR2 from the germline V gene are SGHRS and YFSETQ. CDR3 length equals 15 residues. CDR3 sequence reads: CASSGGTGGENEQFF. Written as DNA, the CDR3 is TGCGCCAGCAGCGGCGGGACAGGGGGGGAGAATGAGCAGTTCTTC.

V gene TRBV27 combines with J gene TRBJ2-7; 14 bases fit TRBD2. This CDR3 spans 16 amino acids. CDR1 is MNHEY and CDR2 is SMNVEV in the germline V gene (reference sequence). The junction had 9 bases not matched to a gene; V was cut back by 4 bases and J by 7 bases. CDR3 coding DNA: TGTGCCAGCAGTTCCCTGACTAGCGGGGGGGCTCGTGAGCAGTACTTC. It encodes CASSSLTSGGAREQYF.

The chain uses TRBV9 and TRBJ1-4; D gene uncertain. The CDR3 sequence is 15 residues long. The ends were cut back, 2 bases at V and 8 bases at J, with 16 bases in the middle. CDR1 is SGDLS and CDR2 is YYNGEE in the germline V gene. The CDR3 nucleotides are TGTGCCAGCAGCGTTTCAGCGGTGGTTGGGGAAAAACTGTTTTTT. This codes for CASSVSAVVGEKLFF.

V and J are TRBV12-5 and TRBJ2-5, with TRBD2 matching 7 bases. V was pared by 4 bases and J by 5 bases, with 4 bases of the junction left unmatched. The CDR3 totals 13 residues. Germline V gives CDR1 LGHNT, CDR2 FRNRAP. This chain's CDR3 is CASGSEGGETQYF. CDR3 DNA: TGTGCTAGTGGTTCCGAGGGAGGGGAGACCCAGTACTTC.

V gene TRBV28 combines with J gene TRBJ2-5; D is possibly TRBD1 (5 bases). This CDR3 has 14 amino acids. The germline gives CDR1 MDHEN, CDR2 SYDVKM. The V end lost 2 bases, the J end lost 1 base, and 8 bases lay between the germline ends. The CDR3 region has the DNA TGTGCCAGCAGTTTAGACAGCACCCAAGAGACCCAGTACTTC. Translated: CASSLDSTQETQYF. The variable domain in full, completed from reference TRBV28 and TRBJ2-5, reads DVKVTQSSRYLVKRTGEKVFLECVQDMDHENMFWYRQDPGLGLRLIYFSYDVKMKEKGDIPEGYSVSREKKERFSLILESASTNQTSMYLCASSLDSTQETQYFGPGTRLLVL.

V usage is TRBV9 and J usage is TRBJ2-5; no reliable D call. V gave up 0 bases and J gave up 2 bases, with 8 bases separating them. The CDR3 has 14 amino acids. Germline CDR1 is SGDLS and CDR2 is YYNGEE. CDR3 amino acids: CASSVGSLQETQYF. The CDR3 DNA reads as TGTGCCAGCAGCGTAGGGTCACTACAAGAGACCCAGTACTTC.

The rearrangement links TRBV27 to TRBJ2-3; D remains unclear. This CDR3 is 15 amino acids long. CDR1 and CDR2 from the germline V gene are MNHEY and SMNVEV (reference sequence). V shed 5 bases and J shed 0 bases, with 12 bases lying between them. The CDR3 loop is CASSNYPTSTDTQYF. The CDR3 nucleotides are TGTGCCAGCAGTAATTACCCCACTAGCACAGATACGCAGTATTTT.

The chain has TRBV19 and TRBJ2-6; possible D gene TRBD1, 6 bases. The germline gives CDR1 LNHDA, CDR2 SQIVND (reference sequence). The CDR3 length is 16 residues. V lost 8 bases, J lost 2 bases, and 16 bases lay in between. The CDR3 DNA reads TGTGCCAGTCTCGGTTACAGGGACGCTGGGGCCAACGTCCTGACTTTC. It translates to CASLGYRDAGANVLTF.